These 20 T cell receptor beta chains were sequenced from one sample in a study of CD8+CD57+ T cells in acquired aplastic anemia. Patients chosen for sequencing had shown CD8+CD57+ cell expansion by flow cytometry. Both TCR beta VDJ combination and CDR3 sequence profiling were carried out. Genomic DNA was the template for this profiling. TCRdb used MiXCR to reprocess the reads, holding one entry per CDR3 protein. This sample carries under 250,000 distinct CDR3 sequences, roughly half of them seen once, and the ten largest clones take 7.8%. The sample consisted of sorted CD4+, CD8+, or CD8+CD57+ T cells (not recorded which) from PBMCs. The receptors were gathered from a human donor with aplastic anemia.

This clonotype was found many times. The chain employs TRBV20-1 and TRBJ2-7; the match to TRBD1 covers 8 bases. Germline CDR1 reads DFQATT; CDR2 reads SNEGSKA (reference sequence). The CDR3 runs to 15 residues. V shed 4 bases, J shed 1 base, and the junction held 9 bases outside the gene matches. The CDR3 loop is CSAKGGQGYSYEQYF. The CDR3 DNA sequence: TGCAGTGCTAAGGGAGGACAGGGCTATTCCTACGAGCAGTACTTC.

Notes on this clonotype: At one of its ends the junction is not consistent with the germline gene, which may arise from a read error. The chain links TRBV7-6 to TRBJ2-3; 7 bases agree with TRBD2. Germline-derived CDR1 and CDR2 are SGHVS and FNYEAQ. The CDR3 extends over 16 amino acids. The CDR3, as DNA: TGTGCCAGCAGCCTCTGGGCTAGCGGTGGCGCAGATACGCAGTGTTTT. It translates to CASSLWASGGADTQCF.

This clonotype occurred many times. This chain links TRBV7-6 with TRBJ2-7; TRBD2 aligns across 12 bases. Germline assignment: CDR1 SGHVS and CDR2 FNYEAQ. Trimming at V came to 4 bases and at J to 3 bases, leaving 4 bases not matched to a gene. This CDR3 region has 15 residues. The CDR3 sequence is CASSSRTSGIYEQYF. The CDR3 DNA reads TGTGCCAGCAGCTCGAGGACTAGCGGGATCTACGAGCAGTACTTC.

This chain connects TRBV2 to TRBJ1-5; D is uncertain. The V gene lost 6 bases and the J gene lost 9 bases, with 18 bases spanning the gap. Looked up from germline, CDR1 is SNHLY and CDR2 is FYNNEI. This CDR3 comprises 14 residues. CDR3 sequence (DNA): TGTGCCAGCAGGGTTCAGAGTTCGGATGGGCCCCAGCATTTT. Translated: CASRVQSSDGPQHF.

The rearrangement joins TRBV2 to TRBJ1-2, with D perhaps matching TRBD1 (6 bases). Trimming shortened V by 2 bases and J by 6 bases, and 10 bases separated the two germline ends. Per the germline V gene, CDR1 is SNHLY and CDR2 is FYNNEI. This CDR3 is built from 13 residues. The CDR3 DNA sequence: TGTGCCAGCAGTGAACCCAACAGGGATGGCTACACCTTC. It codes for CASSEPNRDGYTF.

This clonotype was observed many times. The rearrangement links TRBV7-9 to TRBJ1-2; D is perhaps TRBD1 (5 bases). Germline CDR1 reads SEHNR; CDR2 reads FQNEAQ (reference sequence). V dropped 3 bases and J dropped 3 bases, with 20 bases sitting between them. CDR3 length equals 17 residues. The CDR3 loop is CASSFQGASLRDYGYTF. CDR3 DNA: TGTGCCAGCAGCTTTCAAGGGGCGTCCCTACGGGACTATGGCTACACCTTC.

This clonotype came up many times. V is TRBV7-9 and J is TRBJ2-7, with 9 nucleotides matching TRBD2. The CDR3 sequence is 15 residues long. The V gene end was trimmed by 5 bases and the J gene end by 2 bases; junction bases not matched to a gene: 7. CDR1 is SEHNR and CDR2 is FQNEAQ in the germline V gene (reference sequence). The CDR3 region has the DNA TGTGCCAGCAGCCCTCCCACTAGCGGGCCCTACGAGCAGTACTTC. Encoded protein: CASSPPTSGPYEQYF.

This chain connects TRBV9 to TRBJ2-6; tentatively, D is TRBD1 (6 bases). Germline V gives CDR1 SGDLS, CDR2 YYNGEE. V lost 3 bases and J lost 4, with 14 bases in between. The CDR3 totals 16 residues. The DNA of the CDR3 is TGTGCCAGCAGCGCGGAGACAGGTCCCGGGGCCAACGTCCTGACTTTC. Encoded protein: CASSAETGPGANVLTF.

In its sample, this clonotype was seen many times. Here the CDR3 reads CASSISGSGYEQYF. DNA of the CDR3: TGTGCCAGCAGCATAAGCGGGAGTGGATACGAGCAGTACTTC. The rearrangement joins TRBV27 to TRBJ2-7, with 8 bases fitting TRBD2. Germline V gene lookup returns CDR1 MNHEY and CDR2 SMNVEV (reference sequence). The CDR3 sequence is 14 residues long. Trimming took 6 bases from V and 4 from J; bases not matched to a gene: 8.

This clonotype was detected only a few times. The CDR3 spells CSARGTGKSYEQYF. The DNA for the CDR3 is TGCAGTGCTAGAGGGACAGGGAAGTCATACGAGCAGTACTTC. The gene calls are TRBV20-1 and TRBJ2-7, with 8 bases matching TRBD1. Per the germline V gene, CDR1 is DFQATT and CDR2 is SNEGSKA (reference sequence). There are 14 residues in the CDR3. The J segment lost 4 bases and the V segment lost 1 base, leaving 6 bases of the junction unmatched.

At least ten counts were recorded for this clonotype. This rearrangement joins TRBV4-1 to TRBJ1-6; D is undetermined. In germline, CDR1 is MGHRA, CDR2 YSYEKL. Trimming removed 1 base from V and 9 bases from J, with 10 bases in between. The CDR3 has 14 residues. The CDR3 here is CASSQGGLGSPLHF. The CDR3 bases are TGCGCCAGCAGCCAAGGTGGTTTGGGTTCACCCCTCCACTTT.

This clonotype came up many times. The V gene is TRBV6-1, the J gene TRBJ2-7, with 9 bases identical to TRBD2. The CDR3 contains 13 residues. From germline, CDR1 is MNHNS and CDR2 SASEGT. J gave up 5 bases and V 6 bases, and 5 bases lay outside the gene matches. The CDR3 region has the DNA TGTGCCAGCAGGGACGGGACTAGCCACGAGCAGTACTTC. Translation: CASRDGTSHEQYF.

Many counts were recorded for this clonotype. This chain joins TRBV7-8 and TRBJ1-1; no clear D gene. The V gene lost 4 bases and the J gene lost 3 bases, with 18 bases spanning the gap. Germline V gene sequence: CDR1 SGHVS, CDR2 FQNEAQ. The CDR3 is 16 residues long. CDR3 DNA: TGTGCCAGCAGCTCCCCCCCCCCCGGGTCAGACACTGAAGCTTTCTTT. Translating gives CASSSPPPGSDTEAFF.

For the CDR3, the DNA is TGCAGTGCTAGTGGTGGGAGTTCGGATGAGCAGTTCTTC. Translation: CSASGGSSDEQFF. The V and J genes are TRBV20-1 and TRBJ2-1, with a weak D call TRBD2 (5 bases). The CDR3 covers 13 residues. V gave up 3 bases and J gave up 8 bases, with 14 bases separating them. The V gene's germline CDR1 is DFQATT and CDR2 SNEGSKA (reference sequence).

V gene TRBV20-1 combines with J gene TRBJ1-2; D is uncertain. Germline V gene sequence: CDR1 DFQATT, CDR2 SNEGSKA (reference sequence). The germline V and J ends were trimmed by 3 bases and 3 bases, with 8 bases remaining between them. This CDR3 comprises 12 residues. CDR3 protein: CSASKRDYGYTF. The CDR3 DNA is TGCAGTGCTAGCAAGAGAGACTATGGCTACACCTTC.

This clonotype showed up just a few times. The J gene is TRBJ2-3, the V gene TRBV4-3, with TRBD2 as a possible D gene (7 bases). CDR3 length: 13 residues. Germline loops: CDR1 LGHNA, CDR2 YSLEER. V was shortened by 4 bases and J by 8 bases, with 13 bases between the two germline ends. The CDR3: CASSPRGAPTQYF. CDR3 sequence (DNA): TGCGCCAGCAGCCCTCGGGGGGCGCCTACGCAGTATTTT.

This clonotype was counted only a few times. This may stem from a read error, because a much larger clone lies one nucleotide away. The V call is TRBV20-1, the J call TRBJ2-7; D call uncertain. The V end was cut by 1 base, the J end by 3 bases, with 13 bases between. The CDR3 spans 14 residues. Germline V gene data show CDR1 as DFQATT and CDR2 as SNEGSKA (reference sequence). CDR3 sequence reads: CSARALLRNYEQYF. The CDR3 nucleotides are TGCAGTGCTAGAGCATTGCTGAGAAACTACGAGCAGTACTTC.

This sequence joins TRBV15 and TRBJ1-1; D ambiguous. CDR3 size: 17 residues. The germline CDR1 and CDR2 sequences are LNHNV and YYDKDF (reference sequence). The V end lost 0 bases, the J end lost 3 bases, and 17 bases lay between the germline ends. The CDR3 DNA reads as TGTGCCACCAGCAGAGACACTATCAAGACACCGGACACTGAAGCTTTCTTT. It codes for CATSRDTIKTPDTEAFF.

CDR3 in DNA: TGCGCCAGCAGCAAAGGGACAGGGCCCAACTATGGCTACACCTTC. This codes for CASSKGTGPNYGYTF. The chain has TRBV5-1 and TRBJ1-2, with 9 positions matching TRBD1. The CDR3 has 15 amino acids. With 4 bases clipped from V and 2 bases from J, the junction kept 6 bases outside the gene matches. Germline V gene sequence: CDR1 SGHRS, CDR2 YFSETQ.

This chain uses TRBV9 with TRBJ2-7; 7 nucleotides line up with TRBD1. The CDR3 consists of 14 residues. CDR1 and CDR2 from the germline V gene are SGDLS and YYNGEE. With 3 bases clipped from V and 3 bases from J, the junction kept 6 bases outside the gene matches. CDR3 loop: CASSGRQGRYEQYF. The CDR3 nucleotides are TGTGCCAGCAGCGGGCGACAGGGACGCTACGAGCAGTACTTC.